This T cell receptor beta chain was captured in a study of T-cell memory formation after mild COVID-19. General study points: Balance between CD4 and CD8 was seen in clones contracting day 15 to 85, and a CD4+ lean was seen in later expanders.

V was cut by 5 bases and J by 6 bases, with 7 bases left in between. The CDR3 loop spans 11 amino acids. CDR1 is MNHEY and CDR2 is SVGAGI in the germline V gene. The table lists this clonotype with a few counts. Its antigen is currently unknown. Each CDR3 protein gets one entry after TCRdb re-called the 5' RACE reads with MiXCR. The sample contains approximately 440,000 distinct CDR3 sequences, 15% to 25% of which appear only once. The receptor was isolated from an adult woman who had mild COVID-19 (a few samples of this study predate the infection). Cell type and time point are not known. J is TRBJ1-1 and V is TRBV6-5; D is unresolved. Input material: PBMCs or a T cell subset sorted from them (not recorded which). The CDR3, as DNA: TGTGCCAGCAGTCTACCCCCTGAAGCTTTCTTT. This codes for CASSLPPEAFF.